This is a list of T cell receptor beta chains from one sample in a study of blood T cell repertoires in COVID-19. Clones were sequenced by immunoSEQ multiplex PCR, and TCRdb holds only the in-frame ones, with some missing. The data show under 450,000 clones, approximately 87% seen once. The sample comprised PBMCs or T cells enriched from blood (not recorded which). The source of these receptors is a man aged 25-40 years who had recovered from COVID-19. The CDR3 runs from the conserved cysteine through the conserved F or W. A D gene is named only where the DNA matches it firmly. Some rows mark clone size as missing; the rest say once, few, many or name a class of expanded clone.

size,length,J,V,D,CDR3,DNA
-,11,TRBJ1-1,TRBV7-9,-,CASSSLTEAFF,TGTGCCAGCAGCTCTCTGACTGAAGCTTTCTTT
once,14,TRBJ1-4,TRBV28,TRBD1,CASSFWTGNEKLFF,TGTGCCAGCAGTTTCTGGACAGGGAACGAAAAACTGTTTTTT
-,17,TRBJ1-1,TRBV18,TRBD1,CASSLSRDRVTGFLAFF,TGTGCCAGCTCACTCAGCCGGGACAGGGTTACGGGGTTTCTAGCTTTCTTT
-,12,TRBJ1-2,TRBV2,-,CASSTQSYGYTF,TGTGCCAGCAGTACACAATCGTATGGCTACACCTTC
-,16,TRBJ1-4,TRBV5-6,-,CASSAPRVDTNEKLFF,TGTGCCAGCAGCGCGCCCCGGGTGGATACTAATGAAAAACTGTTTTTT
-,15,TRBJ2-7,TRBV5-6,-,CASSWGQRGRYEQYF,TGTGCCAGCAGCTGGGGACAGCGGGGGAGGTACGAGCAGTACTTC
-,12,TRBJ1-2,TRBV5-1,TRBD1,CASRQGAYGYTF,TGCGCCAGTCGACAGGGGGCTTATGGCTACACCTTC
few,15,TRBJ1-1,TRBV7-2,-,CASSFAGAGGTEAFF,TGTGCCAGCAGCTTCGCAGGCGCGGGGGGAACTGAAGCTTTCTTT
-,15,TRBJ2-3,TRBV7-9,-,CASSLEGGGTDTQYF,TGTGCCAGCAGCTTAGAAGGGGGTGGCACAGATACGCAGTATTTT
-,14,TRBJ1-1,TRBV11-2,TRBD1,CASSLGHRGAEAFF,TGTGCCAGCAGCTTAGGTCACAGGGGTGCTGAAGCTTTCTTT
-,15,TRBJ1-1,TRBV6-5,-,CASSYDSRMNTEAFF,TGTGCCAGCAGTTACGACAGCCGAATGAACACTGAAGCTTTCTTT
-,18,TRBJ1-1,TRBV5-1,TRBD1,CASSSFPNTQGGNTEAFF,TGCGCCAGCAGCTCGTTCCCGAACACACAGGGGGGGAACACTGAAGCTTTCTTT
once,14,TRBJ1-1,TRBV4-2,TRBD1,CASSRGQANTEAFF,TGTGCCAGCAGCCGAGGACAGGCTAACACTGAAGCTTTCTTT
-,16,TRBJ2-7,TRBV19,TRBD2,CASSRFTSGGYYEQYF,TGTGCCAGTAGTCGCTTTACTAGCGGGGGTTACTACGAGCAGTACTTC
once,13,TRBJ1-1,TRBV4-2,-,CASSQDTGIEAFF,TGTGCCAGCAGCCAAGATACAGGAATTGAAGCTTTCTTT
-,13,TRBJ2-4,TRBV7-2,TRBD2,CASSLLGGYIQYF,TGTGCCAGCAGCTTGCTGGGGGGGTACATTCAGTACTTC
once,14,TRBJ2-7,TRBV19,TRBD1,CASSRQGSYYEQYF,TGTGCCAGTAGCCGACAGGGGAGTTACTACGAGCAGTACTTC
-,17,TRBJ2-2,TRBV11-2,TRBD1,CASNPGTGYTNTGELFF,TGTGCCAGCAACCCCGGGACAGGGTATACGAACACCGGGGAGCTGTTTTTT
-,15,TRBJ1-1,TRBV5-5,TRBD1,CASSLFQGAGTEAFF,TGTGCCAGCAGCCTGTTTCAGGGGGCGGGAACTGAAGCTTTCTTT
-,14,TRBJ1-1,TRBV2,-,CASSGQLKNTEAFF,TGTGCCAGCAGTGGACAGTTGAAAAACACTGAAGCTTTCTTT
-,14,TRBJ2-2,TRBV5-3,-,CARSLRGPTGELFF,TGTGCCAGAAGCCTGCGGGGGCCCACCGGGGAGCTGTTTTTT
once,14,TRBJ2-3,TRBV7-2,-,CASSLEVGADTQYF,TGTGCCAGCAGCTTAGAGGTGGGGGCGGATACGCAGTATTTT
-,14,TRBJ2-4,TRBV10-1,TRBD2,CASSESGGGGIQYF,TGCGCCAGCAGTGAGTCTGGCGGGGGAGGGATTCAGTACTTC
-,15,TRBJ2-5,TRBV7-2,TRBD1,CASSKRDRGRETQYF,TGTGCCAGCAGCAAACGGGACAGGGGTAGGGAGACCCAGTACTTC
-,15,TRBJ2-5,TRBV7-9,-,CASSPGDWREETQYF,TGTGCCAGCAGCCCTGGGGACTGGAGGGAAGAGACCCAGTACTTC
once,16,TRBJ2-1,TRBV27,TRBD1,CASSFVGQGPYNEQFF,TGTGCCAGCAGTTTTGTTGGACAGGGCCCCTACAATGAGCAGTTCTTC
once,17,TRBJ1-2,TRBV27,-,CASSLAPGHIGGNGYTF,TGTGCCAGCAGTTTAGCCCCAGGACACATTGGTGGCAATGGCTACACCTTC
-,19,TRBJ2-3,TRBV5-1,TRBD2,CASSPRPGLAGGRPDTQYF,TGCGCCAGCAGCCCCCGACCGGGACTAGCGGGGGGGCGACCAGATACGCAGTATTTT
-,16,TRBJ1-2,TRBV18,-,CASLQIPAQGNYGYTF,TGTGCCAGCTTGCAAATACCGGCACAGGGTAATTATGGCTACACCTTC
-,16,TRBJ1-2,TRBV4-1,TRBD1,CASSPEDRGLNYGYTF,TGCGCCAGCAGCCCCGAGGACAGGGGCCTTAACTATGGCTACACCTTC
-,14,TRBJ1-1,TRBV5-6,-,CASSSSLRGTEAFF,TGTGCCAGCAGCTCTTCGCTTCGGGGCACTGAAGCTTTCTTT
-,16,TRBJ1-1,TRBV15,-,CATSSQEGVQHTEAFF,TGTGCCACCAGCAGCCAAGAGGGCGTACAACACACTGAAGCTTTCTTT
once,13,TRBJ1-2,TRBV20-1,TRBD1,CSASRQGLSGYTF,TGCAGTGCTAGTCGACAGGGTTTGAGCGGCTACACCTTC
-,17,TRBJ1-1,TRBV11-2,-,CASSLVGRGAVNTEAFF,TGTGCCAGCAGCTTAGTGGGGCGGGGGGCTGTGAACACTGAAGCTTTCTTT
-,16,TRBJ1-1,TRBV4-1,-,CASSPEDGLLNTEAFF,TGCGCCAGCAGCCCGGAGGACGGCTTATTGAACACTGAAGCTTTCTTT
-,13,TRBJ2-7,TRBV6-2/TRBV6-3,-,CASSMTGTYEQYF,TGTGCCAGCAGTATGACGGGAACCTACGAGCAGTACTTC
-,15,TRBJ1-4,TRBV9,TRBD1,CASSVGQGAREKLFF,TGTGCCAGCAGCGTTGGACAGGGGGCGCGGGAAAAACTGTTTTTT
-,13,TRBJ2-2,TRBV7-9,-,CASSWGSQGELFF,TGTGCCAGCAGCTGGGGCAGCCAAGGGGAGCTGTTTTTT
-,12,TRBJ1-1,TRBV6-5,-,CAISTGNTEAFF,TGTGCCATCTCGACAGGGAACACTGAAGCTTTCTTT
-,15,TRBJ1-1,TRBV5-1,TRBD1,CASSLGDREGTEAFF,TGCGCCAGCAGCTTGGGGGACAGGGAGGGCACTGAAGCTTTCTTT
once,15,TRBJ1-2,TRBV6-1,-,CASSEFGRDSSGYTF,TGTGCCAGCAGTGAATTTGGTAGGGACTCCAGTGGCTACACCTTC
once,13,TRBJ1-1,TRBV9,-,CASSVGGGAEAFF,TGTGCCAGCAGCGTAGGTGGGGGGGCTGAAGCTTTCTTT
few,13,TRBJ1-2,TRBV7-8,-,CASTIERNYGYTF,TGTGCCAGCACCATAGAGAGGAACTATGGCTACACCTTC
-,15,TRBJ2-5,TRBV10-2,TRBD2,CASRDSGGYMETQYF,TGCGCCAGCAGGGATAGCGGGGGGTATATGGAGACCCAGTACTTC
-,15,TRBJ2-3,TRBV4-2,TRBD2,CASSQTSGGRDTQYF,TGTGCCAGCAGCCAAACTAGCGGGGGGCGGGATACGCAGTATTTT
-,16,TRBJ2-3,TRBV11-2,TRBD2,CASSYLAGSSTDTQYF,TGTGCCAGCAGCTACCTAGCGGGGAGTAGTACAGATACGCAGTATTTT
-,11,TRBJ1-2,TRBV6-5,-,CASTQLYGYTF,TGTGCCAGCACCCAGTTATATGGCTACACCTTC
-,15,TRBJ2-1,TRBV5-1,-,CASSLGPLRGNEQFF,TGCGCCAGCAGCTTGGGTCCTCTAAGGGGCAATGAGCAGTTCTTC
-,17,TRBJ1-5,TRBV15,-,CATSRSRTTGLSQPQHF,TGTGCCACCAGCAGGAGCCGCACCACAGGGTTAAGTCAGCCCCAGCATTTT
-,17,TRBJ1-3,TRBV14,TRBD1,CASSPGGRRYSGNTIYF,TGTGCCAGCAGCCCAGGGGGCAGACGGTACTCTGGAAACACCATATATTTT
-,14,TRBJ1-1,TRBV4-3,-,CASSLKRLHTEAFF,TGCGCCAGCAGCCTTAAGCGTTTACACACTGAAGCTTTCTTT
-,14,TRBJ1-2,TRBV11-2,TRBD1,CASSDGQGGNGYTF,TGTGCCAGCAGCGACGGACAGGGAGGGAATGGCTACACCTTC
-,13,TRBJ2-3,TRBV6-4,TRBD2,CASSERETDTQYF,TGTGCCAGCAGTGAGCGGGAGACAGATACGCAGTATTTT
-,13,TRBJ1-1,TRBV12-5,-,CASGWEMNTEAFF,TGTGCTAGTGGTTGGGAGATGAACACTGAAGCTTTCTTT
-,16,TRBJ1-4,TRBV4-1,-,CASSRTSQRDNEKLFF,TGCGCCAGCAGCCGAACCAGTCAACGGGATAATGAAAAACTGTTTTTT
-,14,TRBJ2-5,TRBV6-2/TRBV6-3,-,CASSYGGALETQYF,TGTGCCAGCAGTTACGGGGGGGCCTTAGAGACCCAGTACTTC
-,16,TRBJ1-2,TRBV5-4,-,CASSFRTFAPNYGYTF,TGTGCCAGCAGCTTTCGGACTTTTGCCCCTAACTATGGCTACACCTTC